Listed below are T cell receptor beta chains from one sample, sequenced in a study of CD8 T cells in Susac syndrome. TCRdb re-called the immunoSEQ multiplex PCR reads with MiXCR, one entry per CDR3 protein. The profile shows more than 55,000 distinct CDR3 sequences, just under 95% of them singletons. The source material was CD8+ T cells from PBMCs. Receptors were obtained from a human donor in good health. The CDR3 runs from the conserved cysteine through the conserved F or W. Each record gives: D gene, V gene, J gene, CDR3 length, clone size, CDR3 DNA, CDR3 protein. D genes are given only for firm matches. Size is stated for part of the rows, as once, few or many counts, or as a class when the clone is expanded.

>NA|TRBV5-4|TRBJ2-2|15|NA
TGTGCCAGCAGTCGCGAGGGAAAGAACACCGGGGAGCTGTTTTTT
CASSREGKNTGELFF
>NA|TRBV3-1|TRBJ1-2|14|NA
TGTGCCAGCAGCCCCCCGGGGGTCGGCTATGGCTACACCTTC
CASSPPGVGYGYTF
>NA|TRBV11-2|TRBJ1-6|18|NA
TGTGCCAGCAGCTTAGATCGGGATGGGGATAGCTATAATTCACCCCTCCACTTT
CASSLDRDGDSYNSPLHF
>NA|TRBV9|TRBJ2-5|14|NA
TGTGCCAGCAGCGTAGGGGACTTCCAAGAGACCCAGTACTTC
CASSVGDFQETQYF
>TRBD1|TRBV13|TRBJ2-5|14|NA
TGTGCCAGCAGTACCGGGACAGCTCGAGAGACCCAGTACTTC
CASSTGTARETQYF
>NA|TRBV4-3|TRBJ2-1|17|NA
TGCGCCAGCAGCCAAGATGCTCACCGACCCGGTCACAATGAGCAGTTCTTC
CASSQDAHRPGHNEQFF
>NA|TRBV12-3/TRBV12-4|TRBJ2-7|12|NA
TGTGCCAGCACCTCTCCCCCCTACGAGCAGTACTTC
CASTSPPYEQYF
>NA|TRBV3-1|TRBJ1-5|15|NA
TGTGCCAGCAGCCAGGACTTGCGTTCCTATCAGCCCCAGCATTTT
CASSQDLRSYQPQHF
>NA|TRBV4-1|TRBJ1-5|16|few
TGCGCCAGCAGCCAAGAATGGGAAGGAGGCAATCAGCCCCAGCATTTT
CASSQEWEGGNQPQHF
>NA|TRBV6-5|TRBJ1-1|14|NA
TGTGCCAGCACCCAATCCAGGGGTAGCACTGAAGCTTTCTTT
CASTQSRGSTEAFF
>NA|TRBV15|TRBJ1-1|15|NA
TGTGCCACCAGCAGAGATCGACAAGCGAACACTGAAGCTTTCTTT
CATSRDRQANTEAFF
>TRBD1|TRBV7-9|TRBJ2-2|15|NA
TGTGCCAGCAGCGCCGGGACAGGGTACACCGGGGAGCTGTTTTTT
CASSAGTGYTGELFF
>NA|TRBV9|TRBJ2-2|15|NA
TGTGCCAGCAGCATGGACGGAGAGAACACCGGGGAGCTGTTTTTT
CASSMDGENTGELFF
>NA|TRBV20-1|TRBJ2-4|15|NA
TGCAGTGCTAGAGATTTGGGGATAGCCAAAAACATTCAGTACTTC
CSARDLGIAKNIQYF
>NA|TRBV2|TRBJ1-2|15|NA
TGTGCCAGCAGTGAAGAGGGGGTTTCCATCTATGGCTACACCTTC
CASSEEGVSIYGYTF
>NA|TRBV7-2|TRBJ1-6|14|NA
TGTGCCAGCAGCTTTCGGACAGCAACTTCACCCCTCCACTTT
CASSFRTATSPLHF
>NA|TRBV7-3|TRBJ2-3|10|NA
TGTGCCAGCGGAACAGATACGCAGTATTTT
CASGTDTQYF
>TRBD1|TRBV19|TRBJ1-1|14|NA
TGTGCCAGTAGTATCCGACAGGGATGGACTGAAGCTTTCTTT
CASSIRQGWTEAFF
>TRBD2|TRBV2|TRBJ2-3|15|few
TGTGCCAGCACCCCGGGACTAGCGCCCCCAGATACGCAGTATTTT
CASTPGLAPPDTQYF
>TRBD1|TRBV4-1|TRBJ2-5|16|NA
TGCGCCAGCAGCCCTCGGACAGGGGGGAATAGGGAGACCCAGTACTTC
CASSPRTGGNRETQYF
>TRBD1|TRBV7-8|TRBJ2-7|15|NA
TGTGCCAGCAGCTGGCTCGGGACAGGGCTTCCCGAGCAGTACTTC
CASSWLGTGLPEQYF
>TRBD2|TRBV7-2|TRBJ2-1|12|NA
TGTGCCAGCACACTAGCGGGTAATGAGCAGTTCTTC
CASTLAGNEQFF
>TRBD1|TRBV29-1|TRBJ1-5|17|NA
TGCAGCGCGAATACAGCAGGGGGTCAGCGGTCGGATCAGCCCCAGCATTTT
CSANTAGGQRSDQPQHF
>NA|TRBV23-1|TRBJ1-5|14|NA
TGCGCCGCCCCAACCTCCCAGAGCAATCAGCCCCAGCATTTT
CAAPTSQSNQPQHF
>NA|TRBV6-2/TRBV6-3|TRBJ1-5|13|NA
TGTGCCAGCGGGCTCTATAGCAATCAGCCCCAGCATTTT
CASGLYSNQPQHF
>TRBD1|TRBV6-5|TRBJ1-2|15|NA
TGTGCCACACAAATGAGGGGACAGGGTGTCTATGGCTACACCTTC
CATQMRGQGVYGYTF
>NA|TRBV3-1|TRBJ2-7|15|NA
TGTGCCAGCAGCCAAGGGGCAGGATTCTCCTACGAGCAGTACTTC
CASSQGAGFSYEQYF
>TRBD1|TRBV16|TRBJ1-2|13|NA
TGTGCCAGCAGACCGACAGGGTTGGATGGCTACACCTTC
CASRPTGLDGYTF
>NA|TRBV30|TRBJ2-7|13|NA
TGTGCCTGGAGTGTGGGGAGCGCGTACGAGCAGTACTTC
CAWSVGSAYEQYF
>TRBD2|TRBV20-1|TRBJ2-1|16|NA
TGCAGTGCTAGATCCCTAGCGGGGGCGGACTACAATGAGCAGTTCTTC
CSARSLAGADYNEQFF
>NA|TRBV4-1|TRBJ1-5|13|NA
TGCGCCAGCAGCCAGGACGGGAATCAGCCCCAGCATTTT
CASSQDGNQPQHF
>NA|TRBV6-2/TRBV6-3|TRBJ2-7|13|NA
TGTGCCAGCAGTTATACGACCTCCTACGAGCAGTACTTC
CASSYTTSYEQYF
>NA|TRBV19|TRBJ2-1|13|NA
TGTGCCAGTAGTTACTCTGGGGCGCGTGAGCAGTTCTTC
CASSYSGAREQFF
>TRBD2|TRBV7-9|TRBJ2-4|12|NA
TGTGCCAGCAGCTTAGACCGGGAGGAAAAGTACTTC
CASSLDREEKYF
>NA|TRBV4-2|TRBJ1-6|15|once
TGTGCCAGCAGCCAAGTGGGAACTTCAAATTCACCCCTCCACTTT
CASSQVGTSNSPLHF
>NA|TRBV7-8|TRBJ1-6|15|NA
TGTGCCAGCAGCTTAGCGACCGTATCGAATTCACCCCTCCACTTT
CASSLATVSNSPLHF